This T cell receptor beta chain was profiled in a study of CXCR3-negative and CXCR3-positive naive CD8 T cells. Study-wide results and limits: Diversity was high in both naive subsets and much lower in memory cells. With CXCR3 expression partially decreased after cryopreservation, most assays relied on fresh PBMCs. Against CXCR3-negative naive cells, CXCR3-positive naive cells showed more hydrophobic TRB CDR3s.

In preparing the TRB cDNA libraries, 5' RACE with UMI labels was used. TCRdb reprocessed the 5' RACE reads; each CDR3 protein has one entry and no DNA is given. Its listing shows about 51,000 distinct CDR3 sequences. The CDR3 loop spans 17 amino acids. Germline loops: CDR1 DFQATT, CDR2 SNEGSKA (reference sequence). Worth noting for this clonotype: The antigen remains undetermined.

The J gene is TRBJ2-5, the V gene TRBV20-1; TCRdb designates TRBD1, a call that cannot be tested without DNA. The specimen sequenced was naive CXCR3+ CD8+ T cells from blood. Subset described: CD45RO-CCR7+CD27+CD95- naive CD8+ T cells expressing CXCR3 (TNR3+). This clonotype was sampled from a human donor in good health. Some clones in this sample may be carry-over from other donors' samples. CDR3 in amino acids: CSARVADWTVAGVSQYF.